This TCR beta chain originates from a study of tumor and adjacent non-tumor tissue in lung cancer. Overall study findings and caveats: Tumor tissue had significantly higher TCR diversity than normal lung.

No cell sorting was done before RNA was extracted from the tissue. Distant lung tissue was collected more than 3 cm away from the tumor edge. CDR1 and CDR2 from the germline V gene are DFQATT and SNEGSKA (reference sequence). The CDR3 is 15 amino acids. Three rounds of nested PCR, following a modified ARM-PCR protocol, produced the TCRbeta library. One entry per CDR3 protein, called by TCRdb with MiXCR from the multiplex PCR reads. The sample lists some 80,000 distinct CDR3 sequences; roughly 80% were seen once. Turning to this clonotype: Its target is not known. The missing conserved phenylalanine or tryptophan at the end of this CDR3 makes a read error likely.

The chain combines TRBV20-1 with TRBJ1-6; a weak D match, TRBD1 (5 bases). The TCR originated in a man between 60 and 75 years old with non-small cell lung cancer. The source material was distant non-tumor lung tissue. CDR3 coding DNA: TGCAGAGCTAGAGATACGGGACGGTATAATACACCCCTCCACTCT. It yields the protein CRARDTGRYNTPLHS.